The 30 T cell receptor beta chains reported below all come from one sample, sequenced in a study of T cell responses to AZD1222 COVID-19 vaccine (dated by TCRdb to the early 2020s). The time point label corresponds to: about 28 days (+/-7) after the second vaccine dose. Library prep was done by the immunoSEQ multiplex PCR assay. TCRdb mirrors the immuneACCESS table, restricted to in-frame sequences. Some clones are absent from its copies; in checked studies, under half trace to an unresolved V gene, and the reason for the others is unknown. Across this sample there are under 200,000 clones, with more than 75% seen only once. Roughly 4.3% of the sample lies in the top ten. The sequenced sample was peripheral blood, obtained 28 days after the second AZD1222 dose. These receptors came from an adult who received the AZD1222 COVID-19 vaccine.

V gene TRBV15 combines with J gene TRBJ2-1; TRBD2 matches 10 bases. Trimming cost V 0 bases and J 5 bases; bases outside gene matches: 1. This CDR3 region has 15 residues. The germline V gene has CDR1 LNHNV and CDR2 YYDKDF (reference sequence). CDR3 amino acids: CATSREAGGHNEQFF. In DNA form, the CDR3 reads TGTGCCACCAGCAGAGAAGCGGGGGGGCACAATGAGCAGTTCTTC.

This sequence joins TRBV12-3 or TRBV12-4 and TRBJ1-2; tentative D call: TRBD1 (5 bases). Between the trimmed V and J ends, which lost 7 bases and 4 bases, there was a span of 13 bases. This CDR3 contains 13 residues. In DNA form, the CDR3 reads TGTGCCAGCACCAACTTGGGGGTCTATGGCTACACCTTC. Encoded protein: CASTNLGVYGYTF.

The chain employs TRBV19 and TRBJ1-6; D not resolved. Germline loops: CDR1 LNHDA, CDR2 SQIVND (reference sequence). V dropped 3 bases and J dropped 9 bases, with 6 bases sitting between them. The CDR3 is made up of 12 amino acids. CDR3 sequence (DNA): TGTGCCAGTAGTATCGTCGGTTCACCCCTCCACTTT. It encodes CASSIVGSPLHF.

The chain joins TRBV4-3 to TRBJ1-4; D is undetermined. This CDR3 contains 17 residues. Germline assignment: CDR1 LGHNA and CDR2 YSLEER. The V end was cut by 0 bases, the J end by 5 bases, with 16 bases between. The CDR3 DNA is TGCGCCAGCAGCCAAGATGGGATTGGGCAGGAAAATGAAAAACTGTTTTTT. Protein: CASSQDGIGQENEKLFF.

This clone was found a few times. The chain couples TRBV27 to TRBJ2-3, with D perhaps matching TRBD2 (5 bases). The CDR3 is 13 amino acids. Trimming left V 6 bases short and J 6 bases short, with 13 bases between. Germline V gene sequence: CDR1 MNHEY, CDR2 SMNVEV (reference sequence). The CDR3, as DNA: TGTGCCAGCAGAGCGGACGGCGCCGATACGCAGTATTTT. Amino acid sequence: CASRADGADTQYF.

The CDR3 sequence is CASSFLDIEQFF. The DNA for the CDR3 is TGTGCCAGCAGTTTTTTAGACATTGAGCAGTTCTTC. The chain joins TRBV6-2 or TRBV6-3 to TRBJ2-1, with D uncertain. Germline assignment: CDR1 MNHEY and CDR2 SVGEGT. V lost 4 bases and J 9 bases, leaving 10 bases between the germline ends. CDR3 size: 12 residues.

This rearrangement joins TRBV18 to TRBJ1-5; 7 bases align to TRBD1. The CDR3 spans 15 residues. V shed 4 bases, J shed 2 bases, and the junction held 5 bases outside the gene matches. The V gene's germline CDR1 is KGHSH and CDR2 LQKENI. In DNA form, the CDR3 reads TGTGCCAGCTCACGGGAGGGGGCAGGCAATCAGCCCCAGCATTTT. It specifies CASSREGAGNQPQHF.

The chain carries TRBV2 and TRBJ1-5; tentative D call: TRBD1 (6 bases). In germline, CDR1 is SNHLY, CDR2 FYNNEI. V was cut by 6 bases and J by 7 bases, with 13 bases left in between. The CDR3 consists of 13 residues. CDR3 protein: CASSPQGWQPQHF. The CDR3 nucleotides are TGTGCCAGCAGCCCACAGGGCTGGCAGCCCCAGCATTTT.

This clone appeared a single time. The rearrangement uses TRBV30 and TRBJ1-1; the D gene is possibly TRBD1 (6 bases). CDR3 size: 14 residues. V shed 3 bases and J shed 4 bases, with 15 bases lying between them. Germline CDR1 is GTSNPN and CDR2 is SVGIG (reference sequence). The CDR3 loop reads CAWSPLRGSTEAFF. The CDR3 nucleotides read TGTGCCTGGAGCCCCCTGAGGGGGAGCACTGAAGCTTTCTTT.

This sequence joins TRBV6-5 and TRBJ1-1; 9 nucleotides match TRBD1. Germline V gene sequence: CDR1 MNHEY, CDR2 SVGAGI. V trimming: 3 bases; J trimming: 6 bases; junction bases outside the gene matches: 11. The CDR3 is 16 amino acids. CDR3 in amino acids: CASSYATGTGRSEAFF. The CDR3 coding sequence is TGTGCCAGCAGTTATGCAACCGGGACAGGGCGTTCTGAAGCTTTCTTT.

The chain couples TRBV19 to TRBJ1-2; D not resolved. The CDR3 extends over 17 amino acids. Trimming removed 5 bases at V and 2 bases at J, with 21 bases between. Germline CDR1 is LNHDA and CDR2 is SQIVND (reference sequence). In nucleotides, the CDR3 is TGTGCCAGTAGTCCCGACCGGAGGGCGATCGGGAACTATGGCTACACCTTC. Residues: CASSPDRRAIGNYGYTF.

As to this clone: Being one base from a much bigger clone, this may be a read error. The V and J genes are TRBV13 and TRBJ1-1; no reliable D call. V lost 3 bases and J 1 base, leaving 0 bases between the germline ends. This CDR3 contains 11 residues. Germline CDR1 and CDR2: PRHDT and FYEKMQ (reference sequence). The CDR3 DNA reads as TGTGCCAGCAGCTTGAACACTGAAGCTTTCTTT. Translating gives CASSLNTEAFF.

CDR3 sequence reads: CASSFKRNTEAFF. DNA for the CDR3: TGTGCCAGCAGTTTCAAAAGGAACACTGAAGCTTTCTTT. The chain combines TRBV12-3 or TRBV12-4 with TRBJ1-1; no definite D call. The CDR3 sequence is 13 residues long. V lost 3 bases and J 1 base, leaving 6 bases between the germline ends.

The J gene is TRBJ2-1, the V gene TRBV7-6, with D unclear. Germline V gene sequence: CDR1 SGHVS, CDR2 FNYEAQ. The CDR3 contains 15 residues. V lost 4 bases to trimming and J lost 8 bases, with 18 bases between them. For the CDR3, the DNA is TGTGCCAGCAGCTCCCAAGCTGATCCCTGGGATGAGCAGTTCTTC. This sequence encodes CASSSQADPWDEQFF. Looking up the rest from reference TRBV7-6 and TRBJ2-1 gives the full variable domain: GAGVSQSPRYKVTKRGQDVALRCDPISGHVSLYWYRQALGQGPEFLTYFNYEAQQDKSGLPNDRFSAERPEGSISTLTIQRTEQRDSAMYRCASSSQADPWDEQFFGPGTRLTVL.

The chain uses TRBV4-2 and TRBJ2-7; 9 bases line up with TRBD1. This CDR3 comprises 14 residues. J lost 3 bases, V lost 4 bases, and 4 bases had no gene match. Per the germline V gene, CDR1 is LGHNA and CDR2 is YNFKEQ. The CDR3 DNA reads TGTGCCAGCAGCCGAGGGACAGGGATCTACGAGCAGTACTTC. Protein: CASSRGTGIYEQYF.

This clone appeared once. The chain is built from TRBV24-1 and TRBJ2-3; TRBD1 matches at 8 bases. After removal of 0 bases from V and 5 bases from J, the junction contained 0 bases not matched to a gene. CDR1 and CDR2 from the germline V gene are KGHDR and SFDVKD. The CDR3 loop spans 14 amino acids. This CDR3 is CATSDLTGGDTQYF. The CDR3 bases are TGTGCCACCAGTGATTTGACAGGGGGAGATACGCAGTATTTT.

The chain combines TRBV7-2 with TRBJ1-3, with a possible D match to TRBD1 (6 bases). The V gene lost 5 bases and the J gene lost 0 bases, with 11 bases spanning the gap. The germline CDR1 and CDR2 sequences are SGHTA and FQGNSA. This CDR3 is 15 amino acids long. The CDR3 spells CASSPDSSSGNTIYF. The CDR3 nucleotides are TGTGCCAGCAGCCCGGACAGTTCCTCTGGAAACACCATATATTTT.

This sequence joins TRBV3-1 (or the pseudogene TRBV3-2) and TRBJ1-3; TRBD1 might be the D (6 bases). The length of the CDR3 is 17 residues. In germline, CDR1 is LGHDT, CDR2 YNNKEL (reference sequence). Between the trimmed V and J ends, which lost 0 bases and 0 bases, there was a span of 12 bases. Written as DNA, the CDR3 is TGTGCCAGCAGCCAAGATCCGGACAGCCACTCTGGAAACACCATATATTTT. Amino acids: CASSQDPDSHSGNTIYF.

The chain recombines TRBV29-1 with TRBJ2-7; D is unresolved. Deletions cut 7 bases from V and 0 bases from J, with 13 bases between. Germline values: CDR1 SQVTM, CDR2 ANQGSEA. The CDR3 totals 13 residues. CDR3 amino acids: CSAATDFSYEQYF. In DNA form, the CDR3 reads TGCAGCGCGGCTACAGATTTCTCCTACGAGCAGTACTTC.

The CDR3 DNA follows: TGCAGCGTTCCAAGTAACTATGGCTACACCTTC. As protein: CSVPSNYGYTF. The V and J genes are TRBV29-1 and TRBJ1-2, with D unresolved. The CDR3 consists of 11 residues. Germline assignment: CDR1 SQVTM and CDR2 ANQGSEA. Between the trimmed V and J ends, which lost 5 bases and 1 base, there was a span of 5 bases. Looking up the rest from reference TRBV29-1 and TRBJ1-2 gives the full variable domain: SAVISQKPSRDICQRGTSLTIQCQVDSQVTMMFWYRQQPGQSLTLIATANQGSEATYESGFVIDKFPISRPNLTFSTLTVSNMSPEDSSIYLCSVPSNYGYTFGSGTRLTVV.

The chain links TRBV5-6 to TRBJ1-1; no clear D. Trimming pared 0 bases from V and 3 bases from J, leaving 3 bases between. The CDR3 has 12 residues. Germline V lookup: CDR1 SGHDT, CDR2 YYEEEE. Here the CDR3 reads CASSLGYTEAFF. CDR3 DNA: TGTGCCAGCAGCTTGGGGTACACTGAAGCTTTCTTT.

The chain couples TRBV7-6 to TRBJ1-2, with D possibly matching TRBD1 (6 bases). The V gene's germline CDR1 is SGHVS and CDR2 FNYEAQ. The CDR3 is made up of 16 amino acids. The ends were cut back, 5 bases at V and 6 bases at J, with 22 bases in the middle. CDR3 coding DNA: TGTGCCAGCAGCCCCATAGGGGGGGGAGCAGCAGATGGCTACACCTTC. It encodes CASSPIGGGAADGYTF. Together with reference TRBV7-6 and TRBJ1-2, the CDR3 gives the full variable domain: GAGVSQSPRYKVTKRGQDVALRCDPISGHVSLYWYRQALGQGPEFLTYFNYEAQQDKSGLPNDRFSAERPEGSISTLTIQRTEQRDSAMYRCASSPIGGGAADGYTFGSGTRLTVV.

This clone was observed a few times. J is TRBJ1-1 and V is TRBV6-5; D gene uncertain. V was pared by 5 bases and J by 5 bases, with 15 bases between. Germline V gene sequence: CDR1 MNHEY, CDR2 SVGAGI. This CDR3 spans 14 amino acids. The CDR3 here is CASSQYSTDTEAFF. CDR3 DNA: TGTGCCAGCAGTCAATATTCCACGGATACTGAAGCTTTCTTT.

The chain is built from TRBV5-1 and TRBJ1-3; TRBD1 might be the D (6 bases). With 4 bases removed from V and 1 base from J, the gap between germline ends came to 15 bases. The CDR3 is 16 amino acids. Germline values: CDR1 SGHRS, CDR2 YFSETQ. As DNA, the CDR3 is TGCGCCAGCAGCCGGGACACCTCCGTTTCTGGAAACACCATATATTTT. Translated: CASSRDTSVSGNTIYF. Filled out from reference TRBV5-1 and TRBJ1-3, the complete variable domain reads KAGVTQTPRYLIKTRGQQVTLSCSPISGHRSVSWYQQTPGQGLQFLFEYFSETQRNKGNFPGRFSGRQFSNSRSEMNVSTLELGDSALYLCASSRDTSVSGNTIYFGEGSWLTVV.

V is TRBV5-1 and J is TRBJ1-2, with TRBD1 matching 9 bases. The J segment lost 5 bases and the V segment lost 0 bases, leaving 14 bases of the junction unmatched. CDR1 SGHRS and CDR2 YFSETQ come from the germline V gene. The CDR3 covers 18 residues. The CDR3 bases are TGCGCCAGCAGCTTGGCGGCGGGGACAGGGCCCGCCCGGTATGGCTACACCTTC. Protein product: CASSLAAGTGPARYGYTF. The full variable domain, rest sourced from reference TRBV5-1 and TRBJ1-2, is KAGVTQTPRYLIKTRGQQVTLSCSPISGHRSVSWYQQTPGQGLQFLFEYFSETQRNKGNFPGRFSGRQFSNSRSEMNVSTLELGDSALYLCASSLAAGTGPARYGYTFGSGTRLTVV.

The chain recombines TRBV6-6 with TRBJ1-1; the D is unclear. V was pared by 7 bases and J by 6 bases, with 12 bases between. This CDR3 region has 12 residues. Germline lookup yields CDR1 MNHNY and CDR2 SVGAGI (reference sequence). The CDR3 protein is CASTRVMSEAFF. The CDR3 DNA sequence: TGTGCCAGCACCCGAGTCATGTCTGAAGCTTTCTTT.

The J gene is TRBJ2-1, the V gene TRBV20-1; D not resolved. V dropped 3 bases and J dropped 6 bases, with 12 bases sitting between them. The CDR3 runs to 13 residues. Germline CDR1 reads DFQATT; CDR2 reads SNEGSKA (reference sequence). The CDR3 nucleotides read TGCAGTGCTAGTAGTTTGCCCACCAATGAGCAGTTCTTC. It yields the protein CSASSLPTNEQFF.

The rearrangement links TRBV7-6 to TRBJ1-3; no reliable D call. Germline V gene lookup returns CDR1 SGHVS and CDR2 FNYEAQ. The CDR3 sequence is 16 residues long. Trimming pared 1 base from V and 0 bases from J, leaving 10 bases between. CDR3 in DNA: TGTGCCAGCAGCTTAGGACGCTGGCGCTCTGGAAACACCATATATTTT. Encoded protein: CASSLGRWRSGNTIYF.

The rearrangement uses TRBV9 and TRBJ1-3; perhaps TRBD1 as D (5 bases). The germline V gene encodes CDR1 SGDLS and CDR2 YYNGEE. The CDR3 length is 15 residues. V was cut by 4 bases and J by 2 bases, with 13 bases left in between. The CDR3 loop reads CASSSPGSAGNTIYF. CDR3 nucleotide sequence: TGTGCCAGCAGCTCGCCAGGGTCCGCTGGAAACACCATATATTTT.

This chain joins TRBV6-5 and TRBJ1-1; a weak D match, TRBD1 (5 bases). The CDR3 is 16 amino acids. Germline V gene lookup returns CDR1 MNHEY and CDR2 SVGAGI. With 2 bases removed from V and 1 base from J, the gap between germline ends came to 14 bases. CDR3 region: CASSYRVEGRNTEAFF. The CDR3 region has the DNA TGTGCCAGCAGTTACCGGGTAGAGGGGAGGAACACTGAAGCTTTCTTT.